This TCR beta chain was sequenced for a study of brain metastases from non-small cell lung cancer. The method was immunoSEQ multiplex PCR; TCRdb's version includes in-frame clones alone and lacks a portion of them. The sample shows thousands of clones, 80% of them seen only once. The CDR3 is made up of 16 amino acids. Per germline, CDR1 MNHEY and CDR2 SMNVEV (reference sequence). The germline V and J ends were trimmed by 2 bases and 5 bases, with 13 bases remaining between them. The chain carries TRBV27 and TRBJ1-6; D uncertain. This receptor was identified in a donor at least 40 years old with non-small cell lung cancer. Sequencing input: tumor-adjacent normal tissue. The DNA for the CDR3 is TGTGCCAGCAGTTTAGTGTCGGCAGCACATAATTCACCCCTCCACTTT. This translates into CASSLVSAAHNSPLHF.